Following are 24 T cell receptor beta chains from one sample sequenced in a study of CD8+CD57+ T cells in acquired aplastic anemia. Genomic DNA provided the template from which TCR beta VDJ and CDR3 profiles were obtained. TCRdb reprocessed the reads with MiXCR, giving one entry per CDR3 protein. The table includes about 130,000 distinct CDR3 sequences, around 46% detected once. Sequencing was carried out using sorted CD4+, CD8+, or CD8+CD57+ T cells (not recorded which) from PBMCs. The receptors were gathered from a human donor in good health, serving as a control.

As for this clonotype: A much larger clonotype is one base distant, so this may be a read error. The conserved closing phenylalanine or tryptophan is absent in this CDR3, likely reflecting a read error. The rearrangement links TRBV18 to TRBJ2-3; D call uncertain. The CDR3 runs to 12 residues. Germline V CDR1 and CDR2: KGHSH, LQKENI. The ends were cut back, 3 bases at V and 2 bases at J, with 3 bases in the middle. Here the CDR3 DNA reads TGTGCCAGCTCACCCTACACAGATACGCAGTATGTT. Protein product: CASSPYTDTQYV.

The chain has TRBV7-2 and TRBJ2-7, with 7 bases that match TRBD1. The CDR3 runs 15 residues. With V trimmed by 3 bases and J by 4 bases, 9 bases remained unmatched. Germline V gives CDR1 SGHTA, CDR2 FQGNSA. Written as DNA, the CDR3 is TGTGCCAGCAGCTTCCGGATGGGACAGCCTTACGAGCAGTACTTC. Protein sequence: CASSFRMGQPYEQYF.

This clonotype was seen repeatedly, ten times or more. V gene TRBV12-3 or TRBV12-4 combines with J gene TRBJ1-3; 7 nucleotides line up with TRBD1. V gave up 6 bases and J gave up 5 bases; unmatched junction bases: 4. The CDR3 totals 13 residues. DNA for the CDR3: TGTGCCAGCAGCTCGACAGGGAGAAACACCATATATTTT. Its protein product is CASSSTGRNTIYF.

The rearrangement uses TRBV20-1 and TRBJ2-7, with D perhaps TRBD2 (6 bases). CDR1 DFQATT and CDR2 SNEGSKA come from the germline V gene (reference sequence). Trimming removed 0 bases from V and 4 bases from J, with 13 bases in between. The CDR3 is 14 residues long. As DNA, the CDR3 is TGCAGTGCTAGAGATCGGGGGAGGACTTACGAGCAGTACTTC. As protein: CSARDRGRTYEQYF.

The CDR3 bases are TGTGCCAGCAGCTTACAATCGGGACGGGAAGCTTTCTTT. Amino acid sequence: CASSLQSGREAFF. The chain uses TRBV7-3 and TRBJ1-1; possible D gene TRBD1, 5 bases. This CDR3 is built from 13 residues. Germline V CDR1 and CDR2: SGHTA, FQGTGA. V was trimmed by 2 bases and J by 8 bases, leaving 12 bases between them.

As concerns this clonotype: At one end, the junction sequence differs from germline, possibly due to a read error. This chain uses TRBV7-7 with TRBJ2-3; D gene ambiguous. Germline V CDR1 and CDR2: SSHAT, FNYEAQ (reference sequence). The CDR3 has 14 residues. The CDR3 sequence: CASSLGPSPDTQYF. DNA for the CDR3: TGTGCTAGCAGCTTAGGACCGAGCCCAGATACGCAGTATTTT. Variable domain in full (rest from reference TRBV7-7 and TRBJ2-3): GAGVSQSPRYKVTKRGQDVTLRCDPISSHATLYWYQQALGQGPEFLTYFNYEAQPDKSGLPSDRFSAERPEGSISTLTIQRTEQRDSAMYRCASSLGPSPDTQYFGPGTRLTVL.

There are many counts of this clonotype. The genes are TRBV11-2 and TRBJ1-2; D is perhaps TRBD1 (5 bases). This CDR3 comprises 17 residues. Germline values: CDR1 SGHAT, CDR2 FQNNGV. V was trimmed by 4 bases and J by 7 bases, leaving 25 bases between them. The CDR3 region is CASSSSGPDATYAGYTF. CDR3 nucleotide sequence: TGTGCCAGCAGCTCGTCGGGACCTGATGCTACATATGCTGGCTACACCTTC.

This clonotype was seen a handful of times. The CDR3 nucleotides are TGCAGTGCTAGAAGCGGGTACAATGAGCAGTTCTTC. It translates to CSARSGYNEQFF. The rearrangement uses TRBV20-1 and TRBJ2-1, with D possibly TRBD2 on 6 matching bases. Germline values: CDR1 DFQATT, CDR2 SNEGSKA (reference sequence). Deletions cut 2 bases from V and 4 bases from J, with 6 bases between. This CDR3 has 12 amino acids.

Of note for this clonotype: A much larger clone lies one base from this, so it may be a read error. CDR3 protein: CASSPYVEEHERLFF. DNA for the CDR3: TGTGCCAGCAGTCCCTACGTGGAAGAGCATGAAAGACTGTTTTTT. The chain carries TRBV6-2 or TRBV6-3 and TRBJ1-4; D gene unclear. The CDR3 loop spans 15 amino acids. The germline V gene encodes CDR1 MNHEY and CDR2 SVGEGT.

This clonotype was counted many times. The chain links TRBV6-5 to TRBJ1-1; a weak D match, TRBD1 (5 bases). The V end lost 11 bases, the J end lost 0 bases, and 13 bases lay between the germline ends. The CDR3 is made up of 13 amino acids. The germline CDR1 and CDR2 sequences are MNHEY and SVGAGI. CDR3 region: CASAGLLNTEAFF. CDR3 DNA sequence: TGTGCCTCCGCGGGACTTTTGAACACTGAAGCTTTCTTT.

This clonotype was counted many times. The V gene is TRBV7-9, the J gene TRBJ2-7; 7 nucleotides agree with TRBD1. CDR1 SEHNR and CDR2 FQNEAQ come from the germline V gene (reference sequence). The CDR3 contains 14 residues. V gave up 5 bases and J gave up 2 bases; unmatched junction bases: 6. CDR3 DNA: TGTGCCAGCAGCCAAGACAGGGTAACCTACGAGCAGTACTTC. Its protein is CASSQDRVTYEQYF. Looking up the rest from reference TRBV7-9 and TRBJ2-7 gives the full variable domain: DTGVSQNPRHKITKRGQNVTFRCDPISEHNRLYWYRQTLGQGPEFLTYFQNEAQLEKSRLLSDRFSAERPKGSFSTLEIQRTEQGDSAMYLCASSQDRVTYEQYFGPGTRLTVT.

Ten or more counts support this clonotype. The chain has TRBV19 and TRBJ2-1; 8 bases line up with TRBD2. The J segment lost 5 bases and the V segment lost 11 bases, leaving 20 bases of the junction unmatched. The CDR3 length is 17 residues. Germline V gene lookup returns CDR1 LNHDA and CDR2 SQIVND (reference sequence). In DNA, the CDR3 is TGTGCCCCAAGGGTAAGCGGGGGCCCCTCCAGCGACAATGAGCAGTTCTTC. Protein sequence: CAPRVSGGPSSDNEQFF. Filled out from reference TRBV19 and TRBJ2-1, the complete variable domain reads DGGITQSPKYLFRKEGQNVTLSCEQNLNHDAMYWYRQDPGQGLRLIYYSQIVNDFQKGDIAEGYSVSREKKESFPLTVTSAQKNPTAFYLCAPRVSGGPSSDNEQFFGPGTRLTVL.

The chain uses TRBV2 and TRBJ1-6; 7 nucleotides align to TRBD1. The trim removed 6 bases at V and 8 bases at J, leaving 4 bases unmatched. Germline V lookup: CDR1 SNHLY, CDR2 FYNNEI. The CDR3 has 13 residues. The CDR3 bases are TGTGCCAGCAGGACAGGGAACCATTCACCCCTCCACTTT. Protein: CASRTGNHSPLHF.

In its sample, this clonotype was seen many times. The rearrangement uses TRBV7-2 and TRBJ2-5; TRBD2 matches at 8 bases. With V trimmed by 5 bases and J by 2 bases, 4 bases remained unmatched. This CDR3 contains 14 residues. CDR1 and CDR2 (germline): SGHTA, FQGNSA. CDR3 residues: CASSRGGTQETQYF. Here the CDR3 DNA reads TGTGCCAGCAGCCGCGGGGGGACGCAAGAGACCCAGTACTTC.

The rearrangement uses TRBV25-1 and TRBJ1-1; no clear D. The CDR3 is 12 residues long. Germline CDR1 reads MGHDK; CDR2 reads SYGVNS. V lost 4 bases, J lost 0 bases, and 3 bases lay in between. This CDR3 is CASSAVNTEAFF. The CDR3 region has the DNA TGTGCCAGCAGTGCGGTGAACACTGAAGCTTTCTTT.

This clonotype was detected many times. The rearrangement links TRBV5-8 to TRBJ1-5, with a weak D call TRBD1 (5 bases). The CDR3 sequence is 15 residues long. The V gene lost 5 bases and the J gene lost 0 bases, with 12 bases spanning the gap. The germline CDR1 and CDR2 sequences are SGHTS and YDEGEE. CDR3 DNA sequence: TGTGCCAGCAGTTACGACAGTTATAGCAATCAGCCCCAGCATTTT. It codes for CASSYDSYSNQPQHF.

The rearrangement links TRBV20-1 to TRBJ1-1; D is ambiguous. Deletions cut 0 bases from V and 11 bases from J, with 10 bases between. From germline, CDR1 is DFQATT and CDR2 SNEGSKA (reference sequence). The CDR3 runs 11 residues. CDR3 nucleotide sequence: TGCAGTGCTAGAGAGGGCGGCGTGGCTTTCTTT. Translating it yields CSAREGGVAFF.

V and J are TRBV24-1 and TRBJ2-2, with TRBD2 identical over 13 bases. The CDR3 contains 16 residues. CDR1 and CDR2 (germline): KGHDR, SFDVKD. Trimming took 6 bases from V and 3 from J; bases not matched to a gene: 3. CDR3 nucleotide sequence: TGTGCCACCAGTCCGGGACTAGCGGGGTACACCGGGGAGCTGTTTTTT. Protein: CATSPGLAGYTGELFF.

This clonotype showed up many times. The chain couples TRBV19 to TRBJ1-2, with unresolved D. V shed 4 bases and J shed 4 bases, with 13 bases lying between them. Germline values: CDR1 LNHDA, CDR2 SQIVND (reference sequence). This CDR3 is built from 14 residues. The CDR3 loop is CASSTPDGVYGYTF. DNA of the CDR3: TGTGCCAGTAGTACTCCTGACGGAGTCTATGGCTACACCTTC.

This clonotype was seen at least ten times. The chain links TRBV20-1 to TRBJ2-3; D may be TRBD1 (5 bases). Trimming took 1 base from V and 0 from J, leaving 8 bases between them. This CDR3 is built from 14 residues. Germline V CDR1 and CDR2: DFQATT, SNEGSKA (reference sequence). The CDR3 protein is CSARGQTSTDTQYF. The DNA of the CDR3 is TGCAGTGCTAGAGGACAGACTAGCACAGATACGCAGTATTTT.

This clonotype has ten or more counts. This rearrangement joins TRBV5-1 to TRBJ1-2; D uncertain. The V and J ends lost 5 bases and 6 bases respectively, with 11 bases between them. The CDR3 contains 12 residues. Germline V gene lookup returns CDR1 SGHRS and CDR2 YFSETQ. The CDR3 region has the DNA TGCGCCAGCAGGACGGGGTTTGATGGCTACACCTTC. This codes for CASRTGFDGYTF.

As to this clonotype: This may arise from a read error, as a much more abundant clone is one base away. The chain employs TRBV18 and TRBJ2-5; unclear D gene. The V gene's germline CDR1 is KGHSH and CDR2 LQKENI. V was shortened by 3 bases and J by 3 bases, with 5 bases between the two germline ends. CDR3 length equals 12 residues. In DNA form, the CDR3 reads TGTGCCAGCTCACCGAAGGAAGAGACCCAGTACTTC. Translation: CASSPKEETQYF.

V usage is TRBV20-1 and J usage is TRBJ2-7; D is possibly TRBD2 (5 bases). The germline V gene has CDR1 DFQATT and CDR2 SNEGSKA (reference sequence). The CDR3 has 13 residues. V was clipped by 1 base and J by 3 bases, with 10 bases between them. The CDR3, as DNA: TGCAGTGCTAGAGTGTACGGGATCTACGAGCAGTACTTC. Protein product: CSARVYGIYEQYF.

This clonotype ranks as medium-sized. The chain is built from TRBV2 and TRBJ1-6; 9 positions agree with TRBD1. The ends lost 6 bases at V and 10 bases at J; junction bases unmatched: 7. Germline V lookup: CDR1 SNHLY, CDR2 FYNNEI. The CDR3 covers 14 residues. CDR3 region: CASRHRDRDSPLHF. The CDR3 DNA follows: TGTGCCAGCAGACACCGGGACAGGGACTCACCCCTCCACTTT. Together with reference TRBV2 and TRBJ1-6, the CDR3 gives the full variable domain: EPEVTQTPSHQVTQMGQEVILRCVPISNHLYFYWYRQILGQKVEFLVSFYNNEISEKSEIFDDQFSVERPDGSNFTLKIRSTKLEDSAMYFCASRHRDRDSPLHFGNGTRLTVT.